This T cell receptor beta chain is drawn from a study of PD-L1 blockade in urothelial cancer. Study overall: The analyses of blood took place 3 weeks (second dose) and 6 weeks after treatment start. Blood-derived samples held a median roughly 140,000 T cells.

The table came from immunoSEQ multiplex PCR; TCRdb's copy has only in-frame clones and leaves some out. The table records roughly 120,000 clones, 65% to 85% of them present only once. The CDR3 runs 14 residues. Germline-derived CDR1 and CDR2 are SGHRS and YFSETQ. With 4 bases clipped from V and 4 bases from J, the junction kept 8 bases outside the gene matches. As to time point: pretreatment peripheral blood. All patients handed over anywhere from 1 to 8 samples, pretreatment and on-treatment. The chain combines TRBV5-1 with TRBJ2-7; 7 bases match TRBD2. The sequence was obtained from a man aged 45 to 65 with urothelial cancer. The sample here was PBMCs, taken around atezolizumab (anti-PD-L1) treatment. The CDR3 DNA is TGCGCCAGCAGCATGGGCGGGGGAAGTTACGAGCAGTACTTC. It codes for CASSMGGGSYEQYF.